Reported below is one T cell receptor beta chain. Its antigen is still unknown. This CDR3 is 17 amino acids long. Looked up from germline, CDR1 is SGHRS and CDR2 is YFSETQ. V lost 4 bases, J lost 5 bases, and 15 bases stayed unmatched. The sample is drawn from a study of radiotherapy plus CTLA-4 blockade in lung cancer. Background on the study: Patients showed objective responses in about 20% of cases and disease control in around 30%. General study points: Per reports, early blood T cell clone dynamics, plus interferon-beta, forecast response most strongly. The study found tumor-derived TCR clones expanded in blood after radiotherapy plus ipilimumab.

Sequenced by immunoSEQ multiplex PCR; TCRdb stores in-frame clones only, minus some. Of roughly 98,000 clones in the sample, approximately 78% were seen once. The sequenced sample was peripheral blood, obtained from a patient treated with radiotherapy plus ipilimumab. The V and J genes are TRBV5-1 and TRBJ2-7, with TRBD1 matching 10 bases. The TCR sequence derives from a human donor with non-small cell lung cancer who had a partial response to radiotherapy plus ipilimumab. The CDR3 DNA is TGCGCCAGCAGCCCGACGAGATGGGGACAGGGGAGCCACGAGCAGTACTTC. This sequence encodes CASSPTRWGQGSHEQYF.